A single sample gave rise to the 11 T cell receptor beta chains below, sequenced in a study of T cells expressing NK-cell markers. TCRdb reanalyzed the 5' RACE reads and collapses them to one entry per CDR3 protein, without DNA. This sample's clone table lists some 300,000 distinct CDR3 sequences. The sequencing input was blood T cells: a sorted CD56 or NKG2C T cell subset, CD4+ or CD8+ T cells, or bulk PBMC T cells (not recorded which). The receptors shown here come from a man between 18 and 29 years old in good health.

The chain uses TRBV6-5 and TRBJ1-6; the D call of TRBD1 rests on TCRdb alone, since no DNA is present to check it. CDR3 length: 12 amino acids. The germline V gene has CDR1 MNHEY and CDR2 SVGAGI. The CDR3 spells CACRTVNSPLHF.

The V call is TRBV24-1, the J call TRBJ1-2; TCRdb reports TRBD1, a call that lacks DNA to check it against. The CDR3 loop spans 16 amino acids. Germline V lookup: CDR1 KGHDR, CDR2 SFDVKD. CDR3 sequence: CATSDSSYRGGPGYTF.

V is TRBV5-3 and J is TRBJ2-2; TCRdb selects TRBD2, and the lack of DNA leaves this call unchecked. TRBV5-3 has ORF status, its function being uncertain. The CDR3 has 15 residues. The CDR3 spells CARSLQGRNTGELFF.

V is TRBV6-2 or TRBV6-3 and J is TRBJ2-1. CDR1 is MNHEY and CDR2 is SVGEGT in the germline V gene. The CDR3 covers 14 residues. CDR3 residues: CAGSDRGSYNEQFF.

The genes are TRBV30 and TRBJ1-1. In germline, CDR1 is GTSNPN, CDR2 SVGIG (reference sequence). The CDR3 sequence is 11 residues long. CDR3 protein: CALGRGDGAFF.

The chain employs TRBV18 and TRBJ2-5. The CDR3 spans 12 residues. From germline, CDR1 is KGHSH and CDR2 LQKENI. The CDR3 sequence: CASSPSQETQYF.

V usage is TRBV12-3 or TRBV12-4 and J usage is TRBJ2-7; without DNA, the TCRdb call of TRBD2 cannot be checked. The CDR3 spans 19 residues. CDR3 residues: CASSLTGPPLMGGRDEQYF.

The V gene is TRBV12-3 or TRBV12-4, the J gene TRBJ1-1; no DNA is available, so the TRBD1 call from TCRdb remains unchecked. The CDR3 spans 15 residues. The CDR3 spells CASNPKIGRSTEAFF.

The chain has TRBV14 and TRBJ1-2; the TCRdb call, TRBD1, lacks DNA for checking. Germline V gives CDR1 SGHDN, CDR2 FVKESK. CDR3 length: 15 residues. CDR3 protein: CASSSPGQGAYGYTF.

The CDR3 sequence is CASSLGLGPRGGNIQYF. V is TRBV7-2 and J is TRBJ2-4; the TRBD1 assignment by TCRdb is unverifiable without DNA. The CDR3 runs 17 residues. The germline CDR1 and CDR2 sequences are SGHTA and FQGNSA. Complete variable domain (other parts from reference TRBV7-2 and TRBJ2-4): GAGVSQSPSNKVTEKGKDVELRCDPISGHTALYWYRQSLGQGLEFLIYFQGNSAPDKSGLPSDRFSAERTGGSVSTLTIQRTQQEDSAVYLCASSLGLGPRGGNIQYFGAGTRLSVL.

The chain carries TRBV18 and TRBJ2-2; the TCRdb D gene call, TRBD1, has no DNA to confirm it. Germline V gene lookup returns CDR1 KGHSH and CDR2 LQKENI. The CDR3 length is 15 residues. CDR3 loop: CASTPDRRNTGELFF. The full variable domain, with the rest looked up from reference TRBV18 and TRBJ2-2, is NAGVMQNPRHLVRRRGQEARLRCSPMKGHSHVYWYRQLPEEGLKFMVYLQKENIIDESGMPKERFSAEFPKEGPSILRIQQVVRGDSAAYFCASTPDRRNTGELFFGEGSRLTVL.